The present entry profiles one T cell receptor beta chain with its context. The entry originates in a study of blood T cells in healthy people across ages. V was pared by 0 bases and J by 3 bases, with 7 bases of the junction left unmatched. Germline V CDR1 and CDR2: MNHEY, SVGAGI. The CDR3 loop spans 16 amino acids. Through a sample-barcoded 5' primer and a J-beta primer mix, a second PCR was run for roughly 6 to 12 cycles. TCRdb fed the 5' RACE reads into MiXCR, producing one record per CDR3 protein. The sample consists of approximately 1.5 million distinct CDR3 sequences, about 45% of them appearing once.

Sequenced input: blood. The J gene is TRBJ2-7, the V gene TRBV6-5; 8 bases map to TRBD2. The receptor's source is a woman in her late teens or twenties in good health. CDR3 loop: CASSYSKLADNYEQYF. The DNA for the CDR3 is TGTGCCAGCAGTTACTCGAAACTAGCGGACAACTACGAGCAGTACTTC.